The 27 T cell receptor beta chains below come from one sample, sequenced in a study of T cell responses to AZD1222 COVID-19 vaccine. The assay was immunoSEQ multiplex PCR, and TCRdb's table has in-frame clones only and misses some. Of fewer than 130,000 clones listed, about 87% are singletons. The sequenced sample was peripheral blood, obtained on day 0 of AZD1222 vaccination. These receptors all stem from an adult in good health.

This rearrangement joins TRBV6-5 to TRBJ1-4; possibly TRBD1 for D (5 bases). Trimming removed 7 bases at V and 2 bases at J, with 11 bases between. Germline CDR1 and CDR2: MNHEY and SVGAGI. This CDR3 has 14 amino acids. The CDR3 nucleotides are TGTGCCAGCATGGGGGAGGGGACTAATGAAAAACTGTTTTTT. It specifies CASMGEGTNEKLFF.

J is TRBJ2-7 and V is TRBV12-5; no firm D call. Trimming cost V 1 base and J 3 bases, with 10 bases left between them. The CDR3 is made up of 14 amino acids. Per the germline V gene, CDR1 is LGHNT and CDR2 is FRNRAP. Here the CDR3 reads CASGLGGGNYEQYF. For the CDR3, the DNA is TGTGCTAGTGGTTTGGGCGGCGGCAACTACGAGCAGTACTTC.

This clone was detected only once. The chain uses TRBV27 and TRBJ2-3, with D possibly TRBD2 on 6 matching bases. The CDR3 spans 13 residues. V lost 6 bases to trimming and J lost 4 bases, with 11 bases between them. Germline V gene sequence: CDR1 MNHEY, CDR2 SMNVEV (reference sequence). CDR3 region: CASSLRGSDTQYF. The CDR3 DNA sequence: TGTGCCAGCAGCCTGCGGGGTTCAGATACGCAGTATTTT.

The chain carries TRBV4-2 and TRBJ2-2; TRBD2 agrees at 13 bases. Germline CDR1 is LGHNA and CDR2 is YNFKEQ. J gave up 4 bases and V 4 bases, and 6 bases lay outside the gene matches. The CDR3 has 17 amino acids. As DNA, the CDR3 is TGTGCCAGCAGCCTAGGACTAGCGGGAGTCGGCACCGGGGAGCTGTTTTTT. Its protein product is CASSLGLAGVGTGELFF.

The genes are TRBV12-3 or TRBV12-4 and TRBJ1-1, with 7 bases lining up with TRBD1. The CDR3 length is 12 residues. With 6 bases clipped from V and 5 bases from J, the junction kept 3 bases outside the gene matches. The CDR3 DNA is TGTGCCAGCAGCCAGGGGGTTACTGAAGCTTTCTTT. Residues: CASSQGVTEAFF.

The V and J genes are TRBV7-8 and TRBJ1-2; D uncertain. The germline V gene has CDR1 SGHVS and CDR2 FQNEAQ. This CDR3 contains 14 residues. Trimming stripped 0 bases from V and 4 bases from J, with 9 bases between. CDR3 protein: CASSLARDAYGYTF. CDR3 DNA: TGTGCCAGCAGCTTAGCGAGGGATGCCTATGGCTACACCTTC.

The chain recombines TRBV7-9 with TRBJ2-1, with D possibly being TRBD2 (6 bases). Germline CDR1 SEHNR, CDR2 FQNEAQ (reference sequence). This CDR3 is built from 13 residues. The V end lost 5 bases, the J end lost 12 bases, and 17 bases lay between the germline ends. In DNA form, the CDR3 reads TGTGCCAGCAGCCCAGCCTCTAGCGAGTTGCAGTTCTTC. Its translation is CASSPASSELQFF. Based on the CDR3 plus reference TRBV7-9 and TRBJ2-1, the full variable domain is DTGVSQNPRHKITKRGQNVTFRCDPISEHNRLYWYRQTLGQGPEFLTYFQNEAQLEKSRLLSDRFSAERPKGSFSTLEIQRTEQGDSAMYLCASSPASSELQFFGPGTRLTVL.

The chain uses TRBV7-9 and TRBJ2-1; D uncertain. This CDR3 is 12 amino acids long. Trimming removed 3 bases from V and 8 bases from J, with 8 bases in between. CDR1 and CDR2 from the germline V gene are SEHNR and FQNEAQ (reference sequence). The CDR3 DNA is TGTGCCAGCAGCTTCCTCGCGGATGAGCAGTTCTTC. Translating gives CASSFLADEQFF.

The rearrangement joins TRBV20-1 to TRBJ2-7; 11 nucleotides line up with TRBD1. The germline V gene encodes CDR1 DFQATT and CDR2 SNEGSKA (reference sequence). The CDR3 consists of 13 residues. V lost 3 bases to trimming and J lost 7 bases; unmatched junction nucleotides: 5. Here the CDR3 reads CSASGTGGWEQYF. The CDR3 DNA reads TGCAGTGCTAGTGGGACAGGGGGTTGGGAGCAGTACTTC.

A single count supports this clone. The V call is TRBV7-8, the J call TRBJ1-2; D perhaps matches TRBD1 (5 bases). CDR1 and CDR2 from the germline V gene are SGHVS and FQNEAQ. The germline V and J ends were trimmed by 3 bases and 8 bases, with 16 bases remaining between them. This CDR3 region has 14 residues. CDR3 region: CASSLTDYAGGYTF. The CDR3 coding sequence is TGTGCCAGCAGCTTGACAGATTATGCCGGAGGCTACACCTTC.

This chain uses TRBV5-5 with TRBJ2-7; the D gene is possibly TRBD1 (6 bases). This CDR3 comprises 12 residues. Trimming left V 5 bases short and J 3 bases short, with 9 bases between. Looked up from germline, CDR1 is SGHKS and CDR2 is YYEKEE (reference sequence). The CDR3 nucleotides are TGTGCCAGCAGTGGACAGTACTACGAGCAGTACTTC. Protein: CASSGQYYEQYF.

The CDR3 protein is CAISFDSPGTQYF. The CDR3 nucleotides are TGTGCCATCAGCTTCGACTCTCCGGGGACCCAGTACTTC. The gene calls are TRBV10-3 and TRBJ2-5; unclear D gene. Germline loops: CDR1 ENHRY, CDR2 SYGVKD. The CDR3 spans 13 residues. The V end was cut by 6 bases, the J end by 7 bases, with 15 bases between.

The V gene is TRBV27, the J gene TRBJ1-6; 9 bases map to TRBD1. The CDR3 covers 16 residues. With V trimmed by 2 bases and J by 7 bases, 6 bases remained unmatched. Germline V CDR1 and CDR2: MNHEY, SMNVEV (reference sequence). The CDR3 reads CASSLNRGRMNSPLHF. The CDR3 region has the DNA TGTGCCAGCAGTTTAAACAGGGGGCGAATGAATTCACCCCTCCACTTT.

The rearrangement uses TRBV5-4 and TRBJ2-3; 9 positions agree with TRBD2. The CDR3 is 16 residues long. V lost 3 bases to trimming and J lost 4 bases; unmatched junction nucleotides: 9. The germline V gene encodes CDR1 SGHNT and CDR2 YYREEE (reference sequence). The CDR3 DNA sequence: TGTGCCAGCAGCTCCGCCTTTGCGGGAGGGCCAGATACGCAGTATTTT. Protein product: CASSSAFAGGPDTQYF.

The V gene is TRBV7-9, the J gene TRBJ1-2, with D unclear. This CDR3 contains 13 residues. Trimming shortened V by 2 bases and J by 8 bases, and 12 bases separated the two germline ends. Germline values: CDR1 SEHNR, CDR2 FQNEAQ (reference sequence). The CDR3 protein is CASSLYSREGYTF. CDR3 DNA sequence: TGTGCCAGCAGCTTATACTCCCGGGAAGGCTACACCTTC.

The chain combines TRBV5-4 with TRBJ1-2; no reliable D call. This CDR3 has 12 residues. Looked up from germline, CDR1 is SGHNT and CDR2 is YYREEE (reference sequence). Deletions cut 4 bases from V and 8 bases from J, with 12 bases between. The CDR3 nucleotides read TGTGCCAGCAGCCAGGACCGCTGGGGCTACACCTTC. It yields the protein CASSQDRWGYTF.

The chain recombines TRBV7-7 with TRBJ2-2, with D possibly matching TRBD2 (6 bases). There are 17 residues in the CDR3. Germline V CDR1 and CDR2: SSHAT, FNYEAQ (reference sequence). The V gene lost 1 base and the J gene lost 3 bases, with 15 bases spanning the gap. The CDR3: CASSLGVLRDYTGELFF. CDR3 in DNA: TGTGCCAGCAGCTTAGGAGTCCTCCGGGACTACACCGGGGAGCTGTTTTTT.

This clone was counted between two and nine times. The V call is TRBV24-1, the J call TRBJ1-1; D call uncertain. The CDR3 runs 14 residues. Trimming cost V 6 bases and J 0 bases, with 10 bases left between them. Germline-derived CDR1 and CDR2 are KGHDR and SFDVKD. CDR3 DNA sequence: TGTGCCACCAGTATTAAAAAGATGAACACTGAAGCTTTCTTT. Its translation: CATSIKKMNTEAFF.

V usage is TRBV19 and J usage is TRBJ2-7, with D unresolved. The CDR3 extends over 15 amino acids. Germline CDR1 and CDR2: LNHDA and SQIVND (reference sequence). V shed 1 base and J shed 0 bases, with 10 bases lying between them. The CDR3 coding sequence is TGTGCCAGTAGTATAGCCGGACCGAACTCCTACGAGCAGTACTTC. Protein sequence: CASSIAGPNSYEQYF. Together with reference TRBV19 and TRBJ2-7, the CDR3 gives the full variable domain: DGGITQSPKYLFRKEGQNVTLSCEQNLNHDAMYWYRQDPGQGLRLIYYSQIVNDFQKGDIAEGYSVSREKKESFPLTVTSAQKNPTAFYLCASSIAGPNSYEQYFGPGTRLTVT.

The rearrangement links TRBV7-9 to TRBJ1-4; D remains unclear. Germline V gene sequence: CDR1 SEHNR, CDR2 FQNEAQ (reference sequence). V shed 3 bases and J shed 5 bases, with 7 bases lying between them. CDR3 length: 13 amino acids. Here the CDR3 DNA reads TGTGCCAGCAGCTTCCTCCTGAATGAAAAACTGTTTTTT. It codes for CASSFLLNEKLFF. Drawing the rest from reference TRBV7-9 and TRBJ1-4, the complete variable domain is DTGVSQNPRHKITKRGQNVTFRCDPISEHNRLYWYRQTLGQGPEFLTYFQNEAQLEKSRLLSDRFSAERPKGSFSTLEIQRTEQGDSAMYLCASSFLLNEKLFFGSGTQLSVL.

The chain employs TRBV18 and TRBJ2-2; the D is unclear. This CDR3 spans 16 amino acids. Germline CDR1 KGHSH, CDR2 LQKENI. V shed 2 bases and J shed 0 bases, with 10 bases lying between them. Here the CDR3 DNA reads TGTGCCAGCTCACCATATGATACTTCGAACACCGGGGAGCTGTTTTTT. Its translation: CASSPYDTSNTGELFF. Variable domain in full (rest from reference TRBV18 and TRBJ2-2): NAGVMQNPRHLVRRRGQEARLRCSPMKGHSHVYWYRQLPEEGLKFMVYLQKENIIDESGMPKERFSAEFPKEGPSILRIQQVVRGDSAAYFCASSPYDTSNTGELFFGEGSRLTVL.

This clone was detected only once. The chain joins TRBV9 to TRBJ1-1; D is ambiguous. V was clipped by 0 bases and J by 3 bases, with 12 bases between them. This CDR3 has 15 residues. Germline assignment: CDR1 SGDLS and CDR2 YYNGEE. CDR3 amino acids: CASSVDRAWDTEAFF. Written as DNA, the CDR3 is TGTGCCAGCAGCGTAGATAGGGCCTGGGACACTGAAGCTTTCTTT.

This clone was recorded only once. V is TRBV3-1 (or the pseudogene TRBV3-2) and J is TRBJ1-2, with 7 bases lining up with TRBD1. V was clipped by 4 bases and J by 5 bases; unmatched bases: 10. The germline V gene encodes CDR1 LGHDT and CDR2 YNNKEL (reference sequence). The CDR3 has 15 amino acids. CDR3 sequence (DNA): TGTGCCAGCAGCCCCAGGGACAGAGAACGGTATGGCTACACCTTC. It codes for CASSPRDRERYGYTF.

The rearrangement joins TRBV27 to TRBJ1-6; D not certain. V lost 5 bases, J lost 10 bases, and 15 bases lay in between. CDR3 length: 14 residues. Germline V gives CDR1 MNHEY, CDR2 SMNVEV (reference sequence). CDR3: CASSPDRVGSPLHF. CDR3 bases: TGTGCCAGCAGTCCCGATAGGGTAGGATCACCCCTCCACTTT.

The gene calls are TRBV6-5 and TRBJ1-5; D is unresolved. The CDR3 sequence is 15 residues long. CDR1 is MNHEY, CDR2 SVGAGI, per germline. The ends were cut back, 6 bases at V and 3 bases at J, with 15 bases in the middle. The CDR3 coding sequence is TGTGCCAGCAGCCTATTACTGGAGGCCAATCAGCCCCAGCATTTT. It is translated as CASSLLLEANQPQHF.

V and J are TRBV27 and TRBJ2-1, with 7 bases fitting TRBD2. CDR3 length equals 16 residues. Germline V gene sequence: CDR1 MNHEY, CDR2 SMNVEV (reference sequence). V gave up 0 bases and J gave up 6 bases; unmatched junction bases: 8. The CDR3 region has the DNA TGTGCCAGCAGTTTATCAGCGGGATTAGTAGGCAATGAGCAGTTCTTC. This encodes CASSLSAGLVGNEQFF.

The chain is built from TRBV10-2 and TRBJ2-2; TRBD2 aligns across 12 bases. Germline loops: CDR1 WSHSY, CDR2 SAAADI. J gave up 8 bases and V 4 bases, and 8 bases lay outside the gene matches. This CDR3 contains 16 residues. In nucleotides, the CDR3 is TGCGCCAGCAGTGGGAGCCTAGCGGGGGGGCAGGGGGAGCTGTTTTTT. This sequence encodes CASSGSLAGGQGELFF.